This passage covers 2 T cell receptor beta chains from one sample sequenced in a study of Tregs in tolerant kidney transplant recipients. Using immunoSEQ multiplex PCR, the repertoire was profiled, and TCRdb retains in-frame clones only, with some absent. The top ten hold around 0.6% of the sample, which has about 120,000 clones, about 90% seen once. What was sequenced was CD4+ T cells from blood. The receptors come from a human donor in good health.

The chain links TRBV7-6 to TRBJ1-6; 9 bases match TRBD1. Trimming removed 5 bases from V and 9 bases from J; junction bases left unmatched: 8. This CDR3 comprises 15 residues. Germline loops: CDR1 SGHVS, CDR2 FNYEAQ. CDR3 bases: TGTGCCAGCAGCAATCGGACAGGGGAGGGTTCACCCCTCCACTTT. Its translation is CASSNRTGEGSPLHF.

The CDR3, as DNA: TGTGCCAGCAGTGACAGGGGACCCGCAACTAATGAAAAACTGTTTTTT. Its translation: CASSDRGPATNEKLFF. V gene TRBV6-1 combines with J gene TRBJ1-4, with D tentatively TRBD1 (6 bases). V was cut by 3 bases and J by 0 bases, with 11 bases left in between. The length of the CDR3 is 16 residues. In germline, CDR1 is MNHNS, CDR2 SASEGT.